This paragraph covers one TCR beta chain sequence. Its antigen is not identified. The data originate from a study of T cell responses to AZD1222 COVID-19 vaccine. General observations from the study: A rise in Spike-specific TCR breadth and depth followed two AZD1222 doses. A reported finding is that nearly half of spike-specific TCRs target unmutated variant regions. Scientists sampled the repertoires only once the peak T cell response had passed. Among vaccine-associated CD4 TCRs, coverage spanned spike, with dominance at 160-218 and 743-854.

Assay used: immunoSEQ multiplex PCR; TCRdb lists only in-frame clones, some missing. Among more than 75,000 clones listed, roughly 90% were seen once. With 2 bases removed from V and 6 bases from J, the gap between germline ends came to 5 bases. Germline loops: CDR1 MDHEN, CDR2 SYDVKM. The CDR3 is made up of 13 amino acids. This receptor was identified in an adult in good health. The rearrangement links TRBV28 to TRBJ1-6; D is unresolved. Sequences were derived from peripheral blood, sampled on day 0 of AZD1222 vaccination. The CDR3 loop is CASSLESNSPLHF. CDR3 DNA: TGTGCCAGCAGTTTAGAAAGTAATTCACCCCTCCACTTT.